This T cell receptor (beta chain) was retrieved from a study of T cells after yellow fever vaccination. Study information: Preparing low-cell-number fractions relied on SMART-Seq v4 Ultra Low Input.

A universal primer site and UMIs were added as TCR cDNA was made by 5'RACE template switching. TCRdb re-analysed the 5' RACE reads in MiXCR, keeping a single row per CDR3 protein. Seen here are some 560,000 distinct CDR3 sequences, approximately 16% observed once, and the top ten hold approximately 15%. This clonotype was seen a handful of times. The CDR3 length is 15 residues. Germline V lookup: CDR1 LGHDT, CDR2 YNNKEL (reference sequence). The V gene lost 0 bases and the J gene lost 6 bases, with 13 bases spanning the gap. The sample was PBMCs, taken 4 to 6 days after the first yellow fever vaccination. The chain carries TRBV3-1 and TRBJ2-3; D might be TRBD2 (6 bases). The TCR comes from a man between 18 and 29 years old who received the YFV17D yellow fever vaccine. The chain's CDR3 is CASSQESGLGDTQYF. The CDR3 DNA follows: TGTGCCAGCAGCCAAGAGAGCGGGTTGGGGGATACGCAGTATTTT.